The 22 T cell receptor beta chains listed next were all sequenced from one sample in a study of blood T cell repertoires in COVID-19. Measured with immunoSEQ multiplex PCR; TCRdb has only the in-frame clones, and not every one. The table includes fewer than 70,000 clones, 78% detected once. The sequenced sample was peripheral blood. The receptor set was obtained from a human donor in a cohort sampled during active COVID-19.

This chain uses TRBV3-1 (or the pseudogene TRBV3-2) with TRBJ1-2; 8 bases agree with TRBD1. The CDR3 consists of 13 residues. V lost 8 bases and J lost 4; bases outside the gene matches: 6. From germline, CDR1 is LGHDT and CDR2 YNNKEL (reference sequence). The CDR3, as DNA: TGTGCCAGCGGACAGGGAACGGGCTATGGCTACACCTTC. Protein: CASGQGTGYGYTF.

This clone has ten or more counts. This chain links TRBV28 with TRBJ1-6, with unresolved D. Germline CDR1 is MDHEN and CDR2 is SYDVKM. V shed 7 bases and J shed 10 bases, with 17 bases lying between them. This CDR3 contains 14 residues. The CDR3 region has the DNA TGTGCCAGCACGGATTTAACAGAGACATCACCCCTCCACTTT. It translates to CASTDLTETSPLHF.

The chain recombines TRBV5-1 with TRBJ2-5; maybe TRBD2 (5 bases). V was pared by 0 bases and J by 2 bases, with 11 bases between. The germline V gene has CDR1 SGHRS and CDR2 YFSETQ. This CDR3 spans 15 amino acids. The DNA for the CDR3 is TGCGCCAGCAGCTTGGTTGTAGGCGGGCAAGAGACCCAGTACTTC. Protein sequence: CASSLVVGGQETQYF.

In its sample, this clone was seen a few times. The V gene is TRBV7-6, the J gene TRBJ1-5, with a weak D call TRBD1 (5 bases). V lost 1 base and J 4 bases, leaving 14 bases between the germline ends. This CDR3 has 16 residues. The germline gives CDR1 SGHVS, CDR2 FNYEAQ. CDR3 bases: TGTGCCAGCAGCTTAGTGGGGCTGGTCGTTAATCAGCCCCAGCATTTT. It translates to CASSLVGLVVNQPQHF. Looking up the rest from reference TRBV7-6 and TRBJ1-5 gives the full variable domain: GAGVSQSPRYKVTKRGQDVALRCDPISGHVSLYWYRQALGQGPEFLTYFNYEAQQDKSGLPNDRFSAERPEGSISTLTIQRTEQRDSAMYRCASSLVGLVVNQPQHFGDGTRLSIL.

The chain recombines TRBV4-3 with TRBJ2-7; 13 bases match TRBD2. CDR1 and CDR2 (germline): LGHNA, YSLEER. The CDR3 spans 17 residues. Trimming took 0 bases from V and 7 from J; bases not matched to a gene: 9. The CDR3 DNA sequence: TGCGCCAGCAGCCAAGATCTAGGGACTAGCGGGATTTATGAGCAGTACTTC. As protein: CASSQDLGTSGIYEQYF.

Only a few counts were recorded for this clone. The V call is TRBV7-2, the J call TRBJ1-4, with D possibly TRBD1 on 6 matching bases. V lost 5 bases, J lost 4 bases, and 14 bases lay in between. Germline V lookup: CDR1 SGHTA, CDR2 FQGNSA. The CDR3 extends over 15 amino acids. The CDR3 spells CASSPATGINEKLFF. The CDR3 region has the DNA TGTGCCAGCAGCCCCGCTACAGGGATTAATGAAAAACTGTTTTTT.

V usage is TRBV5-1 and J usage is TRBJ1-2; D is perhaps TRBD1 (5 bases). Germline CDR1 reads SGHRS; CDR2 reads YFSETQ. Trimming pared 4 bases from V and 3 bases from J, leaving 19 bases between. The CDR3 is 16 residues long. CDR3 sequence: CASSPQHATAYYGYTF. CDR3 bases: TGCGCCAGCAGCCCCCAACATGCGACAGCTTACTATGGCTACACCTTC.

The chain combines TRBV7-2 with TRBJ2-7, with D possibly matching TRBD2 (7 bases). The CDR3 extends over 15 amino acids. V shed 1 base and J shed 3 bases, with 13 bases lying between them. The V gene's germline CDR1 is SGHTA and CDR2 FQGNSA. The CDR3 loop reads CASSLGGLAVYEQYF. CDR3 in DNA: TGTGCCAGCAGCTTAGGGGGGCTAGCGGTCTACGAGCAGTACTTC.

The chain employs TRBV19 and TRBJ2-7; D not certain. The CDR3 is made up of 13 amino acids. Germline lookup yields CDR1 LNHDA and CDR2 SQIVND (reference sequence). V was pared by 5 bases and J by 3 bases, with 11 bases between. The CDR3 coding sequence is TGTGCCAGTAGTTTGGGCAGGAACTACGAGCAGTACTTC. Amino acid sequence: CASSLGRNYEQYF.

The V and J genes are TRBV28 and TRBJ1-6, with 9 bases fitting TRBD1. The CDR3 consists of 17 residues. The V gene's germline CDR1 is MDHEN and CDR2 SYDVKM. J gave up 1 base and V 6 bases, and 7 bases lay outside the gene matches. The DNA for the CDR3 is TGTGCCAGCAGCGTCGGGACAGGGAGTTCCTATAATTCACCCCTCCACTTT. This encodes CASSVGTGSSYNSPLHF.

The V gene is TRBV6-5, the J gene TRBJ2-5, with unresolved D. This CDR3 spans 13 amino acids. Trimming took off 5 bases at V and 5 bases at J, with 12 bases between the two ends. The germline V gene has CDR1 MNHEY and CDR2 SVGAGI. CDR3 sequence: CASSPSPVETQYF. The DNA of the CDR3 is TGTGCCAGCAGTCCGTCTCCCGTGGAGACCCAGTACTTC.

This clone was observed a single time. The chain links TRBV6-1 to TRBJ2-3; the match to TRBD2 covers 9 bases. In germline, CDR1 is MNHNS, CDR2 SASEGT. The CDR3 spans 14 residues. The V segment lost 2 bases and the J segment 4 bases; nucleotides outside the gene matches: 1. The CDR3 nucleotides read TGTGCCAGCAGTGAACTAGCGGGGCCAGATACGCAGTATTTT. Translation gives CASSELAGPDTQYF.

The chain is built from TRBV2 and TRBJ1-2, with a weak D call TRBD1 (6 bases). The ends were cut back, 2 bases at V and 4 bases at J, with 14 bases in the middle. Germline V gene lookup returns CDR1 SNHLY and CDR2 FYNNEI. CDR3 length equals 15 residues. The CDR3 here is CASSENQGSVYGYTF. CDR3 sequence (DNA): TGTGCCAGCAGTGAAAACCAGGGGTCGGTCTATGGCTACACCTTC.

The CDR3 spells CASSSAKEKLFF. The CDR3 DNA is TGTGCCAGCAGTTCGGCGAAGGAGAAACTGTTTTTT. The chain links TRBV6-2 or TRBV6-3 to TRBJ1-4; D unclear. The length of the CDR3 is 12 residues. Germline V lookup: CDR1 MNHEY, CDR2 SVGEGT. The V gene lost 4 bases and the J gene lost 11 bases, with 11 bases spanning the gap.

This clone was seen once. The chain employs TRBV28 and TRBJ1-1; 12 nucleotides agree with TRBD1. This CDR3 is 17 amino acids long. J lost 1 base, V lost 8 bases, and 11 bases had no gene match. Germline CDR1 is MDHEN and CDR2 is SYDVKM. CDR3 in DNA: TGTGCCAGCCCCGCGGGGACAGGGGGCTTTGGGAACACTGAAGCTTTCTTT. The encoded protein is CASPAGTGGFGNTEAFF. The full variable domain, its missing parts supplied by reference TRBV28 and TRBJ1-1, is DVKVTQSSRYLVKRTGEKVFLECVQDMDHENMFWYRQDPGLGLRLIYFSYDVKMKEKGDIPEGYSVSREKKERFSLILESASTNQTSMYLCASPAGTGGFGNTEAFFGQGTRLTVV.

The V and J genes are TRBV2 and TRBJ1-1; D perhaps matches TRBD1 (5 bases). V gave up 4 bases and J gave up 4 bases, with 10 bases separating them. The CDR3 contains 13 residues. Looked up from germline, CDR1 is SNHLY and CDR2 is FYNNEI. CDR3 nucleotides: TGTGCCAGCAGTGGGAGGGGCGGCACTGAAGCTTTCTTT. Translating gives CASSGRGGTEAFF.

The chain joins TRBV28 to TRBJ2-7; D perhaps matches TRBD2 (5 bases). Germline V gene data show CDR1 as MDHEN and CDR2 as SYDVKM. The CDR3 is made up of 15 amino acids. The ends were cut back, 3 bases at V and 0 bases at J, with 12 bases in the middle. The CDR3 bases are TGTGCCAGCAGTTTTCTGAGCGGAGGCTCCTACGAGCAGTACTTC. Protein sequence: CASSFLSGGSYEQYF.

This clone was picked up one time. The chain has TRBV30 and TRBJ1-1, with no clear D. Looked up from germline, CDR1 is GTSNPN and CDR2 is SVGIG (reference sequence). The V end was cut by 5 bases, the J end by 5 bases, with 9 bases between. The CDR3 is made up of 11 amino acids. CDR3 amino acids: CAWAAGTEAFF. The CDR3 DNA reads TGTGCCTGGGCCGCGGGAACTGAAGCTTTCTTT. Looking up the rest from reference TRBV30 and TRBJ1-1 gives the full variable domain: SQTIHQWPATLVQPVGSPLSLECTVEGTSNPNLYWYRQAAGRGLQLLFYSVGIGQISSEVPQNLSASRPQDRQFILSSKKLLLSDSGFYLCAWAAGTEAFFGQGTRLTVV.

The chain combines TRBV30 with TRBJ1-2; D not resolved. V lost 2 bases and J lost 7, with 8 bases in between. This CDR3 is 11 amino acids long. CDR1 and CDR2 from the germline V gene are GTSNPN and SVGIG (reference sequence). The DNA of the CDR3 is TGTGCCTGGAGTCCGGTCTCTGGCTACACCTTC. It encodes CAWSPVSGYTF.

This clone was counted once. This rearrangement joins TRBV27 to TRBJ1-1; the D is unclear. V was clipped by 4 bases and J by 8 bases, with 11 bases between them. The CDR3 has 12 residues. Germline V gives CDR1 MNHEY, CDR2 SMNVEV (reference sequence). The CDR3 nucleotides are TGTGCCAGCAGTTCCCATCCGGGGGAAGCTTTCTTT. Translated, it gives CASSSHPGEAFF.

The CDR3: CASSYSYSSNQPQHF. The CDR3 nucleotides read TGTGCCAGCAGTTACTCGTACAGTAGCAATCAGCCCCAGCATTTT. The rearrangement uses TRBV6-5 and TRBJ1-5, with D unresolved. Germline assignment: CDR1 MNHEY and CDR2 SVGAGI. The CDR3 covers 15 residues. Trimming removed 0 bases from V and 0 bases from J, with 6 bases in between.

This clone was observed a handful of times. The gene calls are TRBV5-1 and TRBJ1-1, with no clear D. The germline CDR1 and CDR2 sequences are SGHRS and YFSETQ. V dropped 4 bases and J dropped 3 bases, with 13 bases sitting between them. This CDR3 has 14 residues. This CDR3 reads CASSDPGSYTEAFF. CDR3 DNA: TGCGCCAGCAGCGACCCAGGATCCTACACTGAAGCTTTCTTT.